This T cell receptor beta chain comes out of a study of T cells after posttransplantation cyclophosphamide. This related bone marrow graft donor gave peripheral blood on the day of marrow donation. This clone was seen more than once but under ten times. The antigen is unknown. CDR3 length equals 15 residues. Germline CDR1 is MNHNS and CDR2 is SASEGT. Trimming removed 6 bases from V and 7 bases from J; junction bases left unmatched: 12. Measured with immunoSEQ multiplex PCR; TCRdb has only the in-frame clones, and not every one. This sample comprises more than 35,000 clones, none seen once only. Whole-study results and caveats: Skin or GI-infiltrating T cells shared few TRB sequences with blood.

The sample consisted of PBMCs. The chain joins TRBV6-1 to TRBJ1-2, with 9 bases aligning to TRBD1. This clonotype was sampled from a man in his forties or fifties in good health, CMV-negative, and a related stem cell transplant donor. The CDR3 nucleotides are TGTGCCAGCAGGAACCTCGGGACAGGGAGTATTGGCTACACCTTC. Its translation is CASRNLGTGSIGYTF.